The rows below give T cell receptor beta chains drawn from one sample of a study of PD-L1 blockade in urothelial cancer. The protocol was immunoSEQ multiplex PCR, while the TCRdb copy is restricted to in-frame clones and leaves out a portion. The data show 50,000 or so clones, about 85% seen once. The specimen was PBMCs, collected around atezolizumab (anti-PD-L1) treatment. These TCRs come from a man between 50 and 59 years old with urothelial cancer. Each CDR3 is given with its conserved first and last residue. Fields, in order: CDR3 length, clone size, J gene, V gene, D gene, CDR3 DNA, CDR3 protein. D genes are given only for firm matches. A clone size is listed for some rows: how often the clone was seen (once, few, many), or a class if it is expanded.

16 | - | TRBJ2-1 | TRBV30 | TRBD2 | TGTGCCTGGAGTCAGGGACTAGCGGGAGGGAGGGATGAGCAGTTCTTC | CAWSQGLAGGRDEQFF
15 | few | TRBJ2-1 | TRBV9 | TRBD2 | TGTGCCAGCAGCGTGGGACTAGCGGGGGGGTACGGGCAGTTCTTC | CASSVGLAGGYGQFF
15 | - | TRBJ2-7 | TRBV28 | TRBD2 | TGTGCCAGCAGTTTATGGGGTAGCGGGAGCTACGAGCAGTACTTC | CASSLWGSGSYEQYF
14 | - | TRBJ2-2 | TRBV6-5 | TRBD1 | TGTGCCAGCAGCAGGGGGTGGTACACCGGGGAGCTGTTTTTT | CASSRGWYTGELFF
15 | - | TRBJ2-1 | TRBV6-1 | TRBD2 | TGTGCCAGCAGTGCGGGACTAGCGGGGCTGGATGAGCAGTTCTTC | CASSAGLAGLDEQFF
12 | few | TRBJ2-5 | TRBV5-4 | - | TGTGCCAGCAACCAGCGAGGGGAGACCCAGTACTTC | CASNQRGETQYF
15 | - | TRBJ2-7 | TRBV18 | - | TGTGCCAGCTCACCAATCAGGCAGACAATTTACGAGCAGTACTTC | CASSPIRQTIYEQYF
13 | - | TRBJ2-7 | TRBV2 | TRBD1 | TGTGCCAGCAGCCAGACAGGGCTGTACGAGCAGTACTTC | CASSQTGLYEQYF
15 | - | TRBJ2-2 | TRBV5-4 | - | TGTGCCAGCAGCGCGAGGGCGGCGAACACCGGGGAGCTGTTTTTT | CASSARAANTGELFF
14 | - | TRBJ2-7 | TRBV10-2 | TRBD2 | TGCGCCAGCAGTGGACTAGCGCGACCTTACGAGCAGTACTTC | CASSGLARPYEQYF
13 | once | TRBJ2-5 | TRBV6-5 | - | TGTGCCAGCAGACAGTGGGTACAAGAGACCCAGTACTTC | CASRQWVQETQYF
14 | - | TRBJ1-3 | TRBV18 | TRBD1 | TGTGCCAGCTCCGCAGGGGGCTCTGGAAACACCATATATTTT | CASSAGGSGNTIYF
14 | few | TRBJ2-7 | TRBV21-1 | - | TGTGCCAGCAGCAAACCCTGGGCTACCTACGAGCAGTACTTC | CASSKPWATYEQYF
14 | - | TRBJ2-7 | TRBV27 | - | TGTGCCAGCAGTCATAGACAGGCTCTCCACGAGCAGTACTTC | CASSHRQALHEQYF
14 | once | TRBJ2-1 | TRBV5-1 | TRBD2 | TGCGCCAGCAGCCCGTCAAGATCGGGGGGTGAGCAGTTCTTC | CASSPSRSGGEQFF